Here is one T cell receptor beta chain with its context. Antigen: not known. This sample was included in a study of T cell responses to AZD1222 COVID-19 vaccine. Across the whole study: The analysis combined second doses at about 4 or about 12 weeks. General study findings and limits: White British people made up most donors, females outnumbered males, and clonal diversity was possibly underestimated. Vaccine-associated CD4 TCRs ranged over spike, dominating at 160-218 and 743-854. All repertoire sampling was performed exclusively after the peak T cell response.

TCRdb's table, derived via immunoSEQ multiplex PCR, lists solely in-frame clones and lacks some. The data show more than 95,000 clones, roughly 90% seen once. The CDR3 is made up of 17 amino acids. J gave up 1 base and V 1 base, and 8 bases lay outside the gene matches. CDR1 and CDR2 (germline): LGHNA, YSLEER. The specimen was peripheral blood, collected on day 0 of AZD1222 vaccination. The chain has TRBV4-3 and TRBJ2-7; 9 bases line up with TRBD2. This receptor was obtained from an adult in good health. The CDR3 spells CASSQAPGSGGSYEQYF. The DNA of the CDR3 is TGCGCCAGCAGCCAAGCTCCGGGTAGCGGGGGTTCCTACGAGCAGTACTTC.